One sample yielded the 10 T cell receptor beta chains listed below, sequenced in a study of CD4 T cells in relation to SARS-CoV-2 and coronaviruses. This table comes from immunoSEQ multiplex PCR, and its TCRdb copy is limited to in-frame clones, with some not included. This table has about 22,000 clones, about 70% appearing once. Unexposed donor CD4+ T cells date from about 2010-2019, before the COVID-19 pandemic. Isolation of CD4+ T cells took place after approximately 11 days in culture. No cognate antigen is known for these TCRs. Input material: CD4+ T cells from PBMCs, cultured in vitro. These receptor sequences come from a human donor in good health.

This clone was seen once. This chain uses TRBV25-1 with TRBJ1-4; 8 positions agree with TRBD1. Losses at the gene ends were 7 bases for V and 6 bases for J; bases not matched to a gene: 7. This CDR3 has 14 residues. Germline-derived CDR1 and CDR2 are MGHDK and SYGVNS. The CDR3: CASTGAGGHEKLFF. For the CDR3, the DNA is TGTGCCAGCACTGGGGCAGGGGGCCATGAAAAACTGTTTTTT.

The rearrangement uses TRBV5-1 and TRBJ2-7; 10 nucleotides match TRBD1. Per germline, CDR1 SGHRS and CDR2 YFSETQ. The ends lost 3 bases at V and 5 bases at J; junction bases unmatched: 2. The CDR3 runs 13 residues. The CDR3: CASSWGQGNEQYF. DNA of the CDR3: TGCGCCAGCAGCTGGGGACAGGGGAACGAGCAGTACTTC. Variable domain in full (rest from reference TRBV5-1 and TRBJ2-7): KAGVTQTPRYLIKTRGQQVTLSCSPISGHRSVSWYQQTPGQGLQFLFEYFSETQRNKGNFPGRFSGRQFSNSRSEMNVSTLELGDSALYLCASSWGQGNEQYFGPGTRLTVT.

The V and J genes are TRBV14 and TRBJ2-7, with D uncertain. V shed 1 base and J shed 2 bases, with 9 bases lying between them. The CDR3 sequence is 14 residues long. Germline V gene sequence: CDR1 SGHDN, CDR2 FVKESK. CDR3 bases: TGTGCCAGCAGCCAAGCCACTGGACCCTACGAGCAGTACTTC. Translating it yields CASSQATGPYEQYF.

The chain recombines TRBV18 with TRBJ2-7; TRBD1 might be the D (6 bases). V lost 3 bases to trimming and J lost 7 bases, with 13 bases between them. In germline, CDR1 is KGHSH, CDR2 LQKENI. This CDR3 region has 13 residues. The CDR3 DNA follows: TGTGCCAGCTCACCTACTGGGGGCTTAGAGCAGTACTTC. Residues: CASSPTGGLEQYF.

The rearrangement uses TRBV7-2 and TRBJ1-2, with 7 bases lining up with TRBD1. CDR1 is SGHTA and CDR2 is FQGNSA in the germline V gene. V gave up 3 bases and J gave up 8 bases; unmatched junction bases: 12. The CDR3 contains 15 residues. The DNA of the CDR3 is TGTGCCAGCAGCTTGGCGACAGGGCCCACCTACGGCTACACCTTC. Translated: CASSLATGPTYGYTF.

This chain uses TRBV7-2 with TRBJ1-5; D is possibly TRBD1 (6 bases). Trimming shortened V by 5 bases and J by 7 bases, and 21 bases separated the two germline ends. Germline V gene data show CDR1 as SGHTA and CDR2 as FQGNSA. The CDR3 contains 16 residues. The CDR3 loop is CASSPNMGGAGQPQHF. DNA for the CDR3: TGTGCCAGCAGCCCCAACATGGGGGGGGCTGGACAGCCCCAGCATTTT.

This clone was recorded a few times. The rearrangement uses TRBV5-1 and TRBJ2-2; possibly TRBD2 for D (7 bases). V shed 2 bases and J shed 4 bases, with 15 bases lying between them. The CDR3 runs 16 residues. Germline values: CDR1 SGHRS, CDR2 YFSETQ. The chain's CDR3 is CASSFQPGGLTGELFF. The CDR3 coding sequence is TGCGCCAGCAGCTTTCAACCGGGGGGCCTCACCGGGGAGCTGTTTTTT.

The CDR3 is CASSQVDSGRPTQYF. In DNA, the CDR3 is TGCGCCAGCAGCCAAGTGGATAGCGGGAGGCCGACCCAGTACTTC. The rearrangement links TRBV4-1 to TRBJ2-5, with 10 bases aligning to TRBD2. This CDR3 contains 15 residues. Germline CDR1 MGHRA, CDR2 YSYEKL. Losses at the gene ends were 1 base for V and 7 bases for J; bases not matched to a gene: 6.

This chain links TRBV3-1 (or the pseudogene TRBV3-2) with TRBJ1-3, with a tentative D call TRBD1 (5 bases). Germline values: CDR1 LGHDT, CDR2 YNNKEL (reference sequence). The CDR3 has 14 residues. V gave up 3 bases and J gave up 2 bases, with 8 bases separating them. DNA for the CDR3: TGTGCCAGCAGCCACCAGGGAGCTGGAAACACCATATATTTT. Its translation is CASSHQGAGNTIYF.

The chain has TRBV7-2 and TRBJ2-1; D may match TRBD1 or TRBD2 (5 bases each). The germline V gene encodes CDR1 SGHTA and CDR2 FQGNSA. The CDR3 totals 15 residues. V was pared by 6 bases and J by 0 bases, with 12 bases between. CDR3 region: CASSAWGISYNEQFF. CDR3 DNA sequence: TGTGCCAGCAGTGCTTGGGGGATCTCCTACAATGAGCAGTTCTTC.